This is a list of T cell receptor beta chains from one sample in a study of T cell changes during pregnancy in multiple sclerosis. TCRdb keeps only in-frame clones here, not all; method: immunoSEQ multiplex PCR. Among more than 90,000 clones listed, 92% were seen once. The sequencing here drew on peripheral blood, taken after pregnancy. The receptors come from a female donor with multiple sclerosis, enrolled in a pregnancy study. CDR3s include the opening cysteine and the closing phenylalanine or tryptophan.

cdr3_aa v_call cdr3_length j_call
CASSEGDISRTQYF TRBV6-1 14 TRBJ2-3
CASSVGSPTGLRTGELFF TRBV9 18 TRBJ2-2
CASSRDSFYGYTF TRBV7-9 13 TRBJ1-2
CASSYGTSFYGYTF TRBV6-5 14 TRBJ1-2
CASSGDREGTEAFF TRBV2 14 TRBJ1-1
CASSLSPADGYTF TRBV5-1 13 TRBJ1-2
CASSQGALKPYGYTF TRBV19 15 TRBJ1-2
CASSSQEGLAATGELFF TRBV7-9 17 TRBJ2-2
CASSEANYEQYF TRBV10-2 12 TRBJ2-7
CASSYSNQGRGYTF TRBV6-5 14 TRBJ1-2
CAATLGGSEGNEQFF TRBV2 15 TRBJ2-1
CASSLSMYATVNQPQHF TRBV27 17 TRBJ1-5
CASSPDSAYNEQFF TRBV5-6 14 TRBJ2-1
CASSLGVGLAGDTNTGELFF TRBV27 20 TRBJ2-2
CASSETPTRKTYEQYF TRBV5-5 16 TRBJ2-7
CASRTTSGTHSSYEQYF TRBV2 17 TRBJ2-7
CASSLAGSGGSTDTQYF TRBV5-6 17 TRBJ2-3
CASSQYFYEQYF TRBV5-6 12 TRBJ2-7
CASSLDKTHEQFF TRBV5-5 13 TRBJ2-1
CASRPGTGTYGYTF TRBV2 14 TRBJ1-2
CASSEVGTGNQPQHF TRBV6-1 15 TRBJ1-5
CASSQVAGVPNTEAFF TRBV4-2 16 TRBJ1-1
CASSLEGQGGGYTF TRBV5-1 14 TRBJ1-2